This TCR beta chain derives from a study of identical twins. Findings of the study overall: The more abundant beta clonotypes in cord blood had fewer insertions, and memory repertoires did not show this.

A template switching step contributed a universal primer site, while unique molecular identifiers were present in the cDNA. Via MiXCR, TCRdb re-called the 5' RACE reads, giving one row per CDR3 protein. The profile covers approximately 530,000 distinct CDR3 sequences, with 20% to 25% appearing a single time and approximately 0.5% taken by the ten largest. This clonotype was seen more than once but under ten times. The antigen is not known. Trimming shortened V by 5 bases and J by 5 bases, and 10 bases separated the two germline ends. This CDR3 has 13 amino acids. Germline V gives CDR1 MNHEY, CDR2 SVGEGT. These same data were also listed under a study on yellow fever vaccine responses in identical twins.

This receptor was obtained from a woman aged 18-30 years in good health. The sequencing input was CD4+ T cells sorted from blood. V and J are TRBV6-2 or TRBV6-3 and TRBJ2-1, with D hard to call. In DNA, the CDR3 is TGTGCCAGCAGTAGCGACCTAAACAATGAGCAGTTCTTC. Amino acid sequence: CASSSDLNNEQFF.